This TCR beta chain derives from a study of long-term antiretroviral therapy in people with HIV. Study observations and caveats: Dominating the repertoire at all time points were the clones that expanded before ART. Participants lacked recorded data on ART adherence, viral resistance or therapy changes. HIV repertoires had narrower CDR3 length ranges than controls.

At survey level, the immunoSEQ assay was run in its v3.0 version. The method was immunoSEQ multiplex PCR; TCRdb's version includes in-frame clones alone and lacks a portion of them. This table has some 31,000 clones, roughly 98% appearing once. On this clone itself: Its antigen is not identified.

CDR1 is SGHVS and CDR2 is FQNEAQ in the germline V gene. There are 14 residues in the CDR3. V lost 5 bases to trimming and J lost 3 bases, with 11 bases between them. The sequence derives from a man aged 25 to 45 with HIV. V usage is TRBV7-8 and J usage is TRBJ1-5, with no clear D. The sample in question was unsorted PBMCs, obtained 7.6 years after starting antiretroviral therapy. The CDR3 DNA follows: TGTGCCAGCAGCAGAAACATCAACAATCAGCCCCAGCATTTT. Translated: CASSRNINNQPQHF.